Sequencing of this T cell receptor (beta chain) was carried out in a study of blood T cell repertoires in COVID-19. Looking at the study overall: Recovery among Cohort 3 donors was established by two negative PCRs, clearance, or symptom resolution.

Measured with immunoSEQ multiplex PCR; TCRdb has only the in-frame clones, and not every one. The data contain about 170,000 clones, 79% of them singletons. There are many counts of this clone. Per germline, CDR1 SGHTA and CDR2 FQGNSA. The CDR3 is made up of 18 amino acids. The V end was cut by 2 bases, the J end by 3 bases, with 23 bases between. The sequenced sample was PBMCs or T cells enriched from blood (not recorded which). The V call is TRBV7-2, the J call TRBJ2-7, with a weak D call TRBD1 (6 bases). The sequence derives from a woman aged 70-85 years in a cohort exposed to, infected with or recovered from COVID-19 (not recorded which). The CDR3 loop is CASSLIDRSNFWGYEQYF. CDR3 coding DNA: TGTGCCAGCAGCTTAATAGACAGGTCTAACTTCTGGGGCTACGAGCAGTACTTC.